The 17 T cell receptor beta chains below were found in one sample sequenced in a study of T cell responses to AZD1222 COVID-19 vaccine. Profiling relied on immunoSEQ multiplex PCR, and the TCRdb table lists in-frame clones only, not all of them. The sample lists about 81,000 clones, approximately 89% occurring once. This specimen was peripheral blood, taken 28 days after the second AZD1222 dose. The receptor set was obtained from an adult who received the AZD1222 COVID-19 vaccine.

The CDR3 here is CASSRQGAENQPQHF. CDR3 sequence (DNA): TGTGCCAGCAGCCGCCAAGGAGCAGAGAATCAGCCCCAGCATTTT. This chain connects TRBV4-2 to TRBJ1-5; D gene unclear. V was pared by 4 bases and J by 4 bases, with 14 bases between. CDR1 is LGHNA, CDR2 YNFKEQ, per germline. CDR3 length equals 15 residues.

The chain recombines TRBV15 with TRBJ2-7; D ambiguous. The length of the CDR3 is 13 residues. Trimming removed 1 base from V and 1 base from J, with 5 bases in between. CDR1 LNHNV and CDR2 YYDKDF come from the germline V gene (reference sequence). CDR3 coding DNA: TGTGCCACCAGCAGAGTTCCGTCCTACGAGCAGTACTTC. Translating it yields CATSRVPSYEQYF.

This clone has just a few counts. V and J are TRBV7-9 and TRBJ2-1, with a possible D match to TRBD2 (5 bases). Looked up from germline, CDR1 is SEHNR and CDR2 is FQNEAQ (reference sequence). The CDR3 sequence is 16 residues long. V was pared by 2 bases and J by 0 bases, with 11 bases between. The CDR3 nucleotides read TGTGCCAGCAGCTTAAAAAAAGGGAGCTCCTACAATGAGCAGTTCTTC. This codes for CASSLKKGSSYNEQFF.

This chain links TRBV28 with TRBJ1-2; D is ambiguous. Germline-derived CDR1 and CDR2 are MDHEN and SYDVKM. V lost 8 bases to trimming and J lost 3 bases, with 10 bases between them. This CDR3 contains 12 residues. The CDR3: CASQSRDYGYTF. DNA for the CDR3: TGTGCCAGCCAATCCCGGGACTATGGCTACACCTTC.

CDR3 residues: CASSLRSGALALYNEQFF. DNA of the CDR3: TGTGCCAGCAGCTTACGTTCGGGGGCCTTGGCCCTTTACAATGAGCAGTTCTTC. The V call is TRBV7-6, the J call TRBJ2-1; D assignment may be TRBD1 or TRBD2 (6 bases each). The V end lost 2 bases, the J end lost 4 bases, and 21 bases lay between the germline ends. This CDR3 contains 18 residues. Germline CDR1 is SGHVS and CDR2 is FNYEAQ. The full variable domain, completed using reference TRBV7-6 and TRBJ2-1, is GAGVSQSPRYKVTKRGQDVALRCDPISGHVSLYWYRQALGQGPEFLTYFNYEAQQDKSGLPNDRFSAERPEGSISTLTIQRTEQRDSAMYRCASSLRSGALALYNEQFFGPGTRLTVL.

This rearrangement joins TRBV6-5 to TRBJ2-2; D could derive from TRBD1 or TRBD2 (5 bases each). The CDR3 covers 14 residues. The V gene's germline CDR1 is MNHEY and CDR2 SVGAGI. V lost 6 bases and J lost 7, with 15 bases in between. CDR3 loop: CASSRNEGFGELFF. In DNA, the CDR3 is TGTGCCAGCAGCCGAAATGAGGGGTTCGGGGAGCTGTTTTTT.

The genes are TRBV7-9 and TRBJ1-6; possible D gene TRBD1, 6 bases. Looked up from germline, CDR1 is SEHNR and CDR2 is FQNEAQ (reference sequence). The ends were cut back, 0 bases at V and 10 bases at J, with 10 bases in the middle. CDR3 length: 14 amino acids. The CDR3 region has the DNA TGTGCCAGCAGCTTAGCAGGGGGGGAATCACCCCTCCACTTT. It translates to CASSLAGGESPLHF.

V is TRBV5-4 and J is TRBJ2-7; TRBD2 matches at 10 bases. The CDR3 sequence is 16 residues long. Germline V gene lookup returns CDR1 SGHNT and CDR2 YYREEE (reference sequence). Trimming removed 1 base from V and 2 bases from J; junction bases left unmatched: 6. CDR3 sequence: CASSLSSSGRTYEQYF. The CDR3 nucleotides read TGTGCCAGCAGCTTGAGTTCTAGCGGGAGAACCTACGAGCAGTACTTC.

V and J are TRBV6-6 and TRBJ1-6; D ambiguous. V gave up 7 bases and J gave up 6 bases, with 10 bases separating them. Germline V gene sequence: CDR1 MNHNY, CDR2 SVGAGI (reference sequence). This CDR3 comprises 13 residues. DNA of the CDR3: TGTGCCAGCATGGTAGGGAGTAATTCACCCCTCCACTTT. Its translation: CASMVGSNSPLHF.

V and J are TRBV6-5 and TRBJ2-1; D gene unclear. Germline loops: CDR1 MNHEY, CDR2 SVGAGI. V was trimmed by 0 bases and J by 12 bases, leaving 12 bases between them. The length of the CDR3 is 13 residues. The CDR3 is CASSYSSAAGQFF. The DNA of the CDR3 is TGTGCCAGCAGTTACTCATCGGCCGCCGGGCAGTTCTTC.

V is TRBV5-1 and J is TRBJ1-1; D unclear. The germline V gene encodes CDR1 SGHRS and CDR2 YFSETQ. This CDR3 has 13 amino acids. The ends were cut back, 1 base at V and 7 bases at J, with 11 bases in the middle. The CDR3 loop is CASSLQAAGEAFF. The CDR3 nucleotides are TGCGCCAGCAGCTTGCAGGCAGCGGGTGAAGCTTTCTTT. Full variable domain (missing parts from reference TRBV5-1 and TRBJ1-1): KAGVTQTPRYLIKTRGQQVTLSCSPISGHRSVSWYQQTPGQGLQFLFEYFSETQRNKGNFPGRFSGRQFSNSRSEMNVSTLELGDSALYLCASSLQAAGEAFFGQGTRLTVV.

The CDR3, as DNA: TGTGCCAGCAGCCAACCGGGACAGGGAGACTATGGCTACACCTTC. Translating it yields CASSQPGQGDYGYTF. J is TRBJ1-2 and V is TRBV3-1 (or the pseudogene TRBV3-2); 9 positions agree with TRBD1. Germline CDR1 is LGHDT and CDR2 is YNNKEL (reference sequence). The CDR3 totals 15 residues. J was trimmed by 3 bases and V by 2 bases; bases with no gene match: 4.

V gene TRBV28 combines with J gene TRBJ2-3; 15 bases fit TRBD2. V was pared by 5 bases and J by 0 bases, with 6 bases of the junction left unmatched. Germline V gene sequence: CDR1 MDHEN, CDR2 SYDVKM. The CDR3 is made up of 18 amino acids. The CDR3 spells CASSPQGLAGGSTDTQYF. CDR3 DNA sequence: TGTGCCAGCAGTCCCCAGGGACTAGCGGGGGGTAGCACAGATACGCAGTATTTT.

The chain has TRBV2 and TRBJ1-6, with 7 positions matching TRBD1. Germline loops: CDR1 SNHLY, CDR2 FYNNEI. V was clipped by 7 bases and J by 6 bases; unmatched bases: 9. This CDR3 is 15 amino acids long. The CDR3 bases are TGTGCCAGCACTTCCCAGGGGGAGGCTAATTCACCCCTCCACTTT. It codes for CASTSQGEANSPLHF.

CDR3 DNA: TGTGCCAGCAACCCCTCCCCCTGGCAGGGAAACACTGAAGCTTTCTTT. Its protein product is CASNPSPWQGNTEAFF. The V call is TRBV2, the J call TRBJ1-1; TRBD1 might be the D (5 bases). Germline CDR1 reads SNHLY; CDR2 reads FYNNEI. The CDR3 is made up of 16 amino acids. The V gene lost 7 bases and the J gene lost 2 bases, with 20 bases spanning the gap.

As for this clone: Different DNA sequences within this sample yield the same CDR3. The J gene is TRBJ2-3, the V gene TRBV15, with a tentative D call TRBD1 (5 bases). The ends were cut back, 1 base at V and 0 bases at J, with 5 bases in the middle. Germline CDR1 is LNHNV and CDR2 is YYDKDF (reference sequence). This CDR3 has 14 amino acids. Here the CDR3 reads CATSRAGSTDTQYF. The CDR3, as DNA: TGTGCCACCAGCAGAGCAGGGAGCACAGATACGCAGTATTTT.

This clone occurred once. The chain carries TRBV2 and TRBJ2-1; possibly TRBD2 for D (6 bases). V was pared by 7 bases and J by 9 bases, with 19 bases between. The germline CDR1 and CDR2 sequences are SNHLY and FYNNEI. CDR3 length equals 14 residues. The DNA of the CDR3 is TGTGCCAGCATGGAGGGAACTTCGCGGGCTGAGCAGTTCTTC. This codes for CASMEGTSRAEQFF.